These T cell receptor beta chains were read from a single sample in a study of radiotherapy plus CTLA-4 blockade in lung cancer. Libraries were prepared by immunoSEQ multiplex PCR; TCRdb keeps only in-frame clonotypes and omits some of them. The sample yields about 120,000 clones, around 90% seen once. This sample comprised peripheral blood, obtained from a patient treated with radiotherapy plus ipilimumab. The receptors were sampled from a human donor with non-small cell lung cancer that progressed on radiotherapy plus ipilimumab. Both conserved end residues are trimmed from each CDR3. D genes are given only for firm matches.

NA	TRBJ1-2	TRBV18	ASSPLDQPYGYT
TRBD2	TRBJ2-5	TRBV7-2	ASSGGTSGETQY
NA	TRBJ2-1	TRBV16	ASSQSVRGRYNEQF
TRBD1	TRBJ2-1	TRBV7-3	ASSPGTGVNEQF
NA	TRBJ1-1	TRBV7-8	ASSTQYTEAF
TRBD1	TRBJ2-7	TRBV6-1	ASSTRQGFIGEQY
NA	TRBJ2-1	TRBV10-2	ASKTTVSYNEQF
NA	TRBJ2-7	TRBV5-1	ASSLGQTFYEQY
NA	TRBJ1-2	TRBV9	ASSALTTGYQGGYT
TRBD1	TRBJ1-1	TRBV19	ASTHSDRVNTEAF
TRBD1	TRBJ1-1	TRBV28	ASSPRDREAF
NA	TRBJ2-7	TRBV6-5	ASSSSPGTSTEQY
NA	TRBJ2-3	TRBV7-6	ASSQGPDTQY
NA	TRBJ2-7	TRBV7-3	ASTPGPGKSYEQY
NA	TRBJ1-1	TRBV6-5	ASSFKRGTEAF
NA	TRBJ2-7	TRBV5-4	ASTKGRGRAIGEQY
TRBD1	TRBJ1-2	TRBV19	ASGTATNYGYT
NA	TRBJ1-3	TRBV6-1	ASSEAGNTIY
NA	TRBJ2-7	TRBV4-1	ASSQVMGYEQY
NA	TRBJ2-1	TRBV6-6	ASHTRGWGTYNEQF
NA	TRBJ2-3	TRBV29-1	SARDWKGNTQY
TRBD1	TRBJ2-2	TRBV6-4	ASAGGITGELF
NA	TRBJ1-1	TRBV14	ASSQVVGVMNTEAF
NA	TRBJ1-5	TRBV2	ASSELGASFEPQH
NA	TRBJ1-2	TRBV19	ASSRGTIEQYGYT
TRBD2	TRBJ2-2	TRBV30	AWSVRWGRREGHTGELF
NA	TRBJ1-1	TRBV6-6	ASRVVRQERRTEAF
TRBD2	TRBJ2-3	TRBV5-1	ASSRTSGKADTQY
NA	TRBJ2-5	TRBV11-2	ASSRETGETQY
NA	TRBJ1-1	TRBV30	AWSVPGARVTEAF
TRBD1	TRBJ1-2	TRBV7-9	ASSQQGNYGYT
TRBD2	TRBJ2-4	TRBV11-2	ASSLDRGAGGGANIQY
NA	TRBJ2-5	TRBV5-1	ASSTGQGGSGTQY
NA	TRBJ2-3	TRBV18	ASSTSTSPTDTQY
NA	TRBJ2-7	TRBV27	ASSFQGNYEQY
TRBD2	TRBJ2-1	TRBV5-1	ASSYSQIAGVFYEQF
TRBD1	TRBJ2-3	TRBV19	ASSTRDRGEDTQY
NA	TRBJ2-5	TRBV19	ASNRGTALKETQY
NA	TRBJ2-1	TRBV7-6	ASSPAGTPYNEQF
NA	TRBJ1-1	TRBV27	ATKSSDRTHPLGTEAF
NA	TRBJ1-4	TRBV2	ASRGTGYGEKLF
NA	TRBJ1-1	TRBV19	ASSLIGTRVAF
NA	TRBJ2-3	TRBV5-4	ASSSSGGGHSDTQY
TRBD1	TRBJ2-7	TRBV18	ASSPRRQGGDEQY
TRBD1	TRBJ1-4	TRBV6-4	ASSSNRDRGCEKLF
NA	TRBJ1-2	TRBV5-1	ASSLDRSNYGYT
NA	TRBJ2-1	TRBV9	ASSPRDSPYNEQF
TRBD2	TRBJ2-7	TRBV6-6	ASSQTSSGRAYEQY
TRBD1	TRBJ2-5	TRBV7-9	ASSLGQGNLVVQETQY
NA	TRBJ2-7	TRBV30	AWSPGLGYEQY